This T cell receptor (beta chain) originates from a study of blood T cell repertoires in COVID-19. Across the whole study: Donors in the United States, Italy and Spain gave samples during acute or convalescent COVID-19.

Sample share makes this clone medium-sized. Using immunoSEQ multiplex PCR, the repertoire was profiled, and TCRdb retains in-frame clones only, with some absent. This repertoire shows fewer than 35,000 clones, approximately 90% found once; its top ten account for approximately 12%. The CDR3 covers 14 residues. V was clipped by 0 bases and J by 4 bases, with 9 bases between them. The germline V gene has CDR1 MNHEY and CDR2 SMNVEV (reference sequence). This clonotype originated in a human donor in a cohort sampled during active COVID-19. This sequence joins TRBV27 and TRBJ2-5, with D possibly TRBD1 on 6 matching bases. Sequencing was carried out using peripheral blood. The CDR3 coding sequence is TGTGCCAGCAGTTTATCTTCAGGGGTAGAGACCCAGTACTTC. Translation gives CASSLSSGVETQYF.